These 7 T cell receptor beta chains were sequenced from one sample in a study of blood T cell repertoires in COVID-19. Clones were sequenced by immunoSEQ multiplex PCR, and TCRdb holds only the in-frame ones, with some missing. The sample lists fewer than 350,000 clones; roughly 88% were seen once. Material for sequencing was peripheral blood. The source of these receptors is a young man with active or convalescent COVID-19.

This clone came up a few times. The rearrangement uses TRBV23-1 and TRBJ1-6; D gene ambiguous. TRBV23-1 is flagged as an ORF with uncertain function. The ends were cut back, 6 bases at V and 4 bases at J, with 16 bases in the middle. The CDR3 runs 16 residues. CDR3 DNA: TGCGCCAGCAGAGAGGACCAAACGGGGTATAATTCACCCCTCCACTTT. This encodes CASREDQTGYNSPLHF.

The rearrangement links TRBV4-1 to TRBJ2-5; 14 bases are a match to TRBD2. The CDR3 contains 17 residues. Per germline, CDR1 MGHRA and CDR2 YSYEKL. V lost 3 bases to trimming and J lost 1 base; unmatched junction nucleotides: 4. CDR3 nucleotide sequence: TGCGCCAGCAGCCATCCGACTAGCGGGGGGGTCCAAGAGACCCAGTACTTC. This translates into CASSHPTSGGVQETQYF.

The chain employs TRBV11-2 and TRBJ2-1; D perhaps matches TRBD2 (5 bases). Germline V lookup: CDR1 SGHAT, CDR2 FQNNGV. The CDR3 loop spans 15 amino acids. V was clipped by 5 bases and J by 0 bases, with 11 bases between them. The CDR3 DNA reads TGTGCCAGCAGCCAGCGGTTAAGCTCCTACAATGAGCAGTTCTTC. This encodes CASSQRLSSYNEQFF.

This clone was recorded once. V usage is TRBV21-1 and J usage is TRBJ2-7; TRBD2 is the table's D call and was not checked against the DNA. TRBV21-1 is noted as a pseudogene. There are 13 residues in the CDR3. The CDR3 sequence: CASRSGGCDEQYF. The CDR3 DNA reads TGTGCCAGCAGATCGGGGGGGTGCGACGAGCAGTACTTC.

CDR3 region: CASSLVSGANVLTF. The CDR3 DNA reads as TGCGCCAGCAGCTTGGTGAGTGGGGCCAACGTCCTGACTTTC. This sequence joins TRBV5-1 and TRBJ2-6, with D unresolved. There are 14 residues in the CDR3. Trimming removed 0 bases from V and 3 bases from J, with 4 bases in between. CDR1 and CDR2 from the germline V gene are SGHRS and YFSETQ.

This clone appeared once. V gene TRBV27 combines with J gene TRBJ1-2, with 7 positions matching TRBD1. The CDR3 totals 13 residues. Trimming at V came to 6 bases and at J to 2 bases, leaving 3 bases not matched to a gene. Germline lookup yields CDR1 MNHEY and CDR2 SMNVEV (reference sequence). DNA for the CDR3: TGTGCCAGCAGCCAACAGGGGAACTATGGCTACACCTTC. This encodes CASSQQGNYGYTF.

The chain carries TRBV11-2 and TRBJ2-5; a possible D gene is TRBD2 (6 bases). Germline V gene lookup returns CDR1 SGHAT and CDR2 FQNNGV. The CDR3 consists of 15 residues. The V end lost 4 bases, the J end lost 5 bases, and 17 bases lay between the germline ends. CDR3 protein: CASSSGWGVLETQYF. The CDR3 nucleotides are TGTGCCAGCAGCTCGGGGTGGGGGGTTTTGGAGACCCAGTACTTC.